This TCR beta chain originates from a study of CD8 T cells in ankylosing spondylitis. TCRdb re-derived calls from the 5' RACE reads in MiXCR, one entry per CDR3 protein. The repertoire holds 150,000 to 200,000 distinct CDR3 sequences, with more than 9% as singletons. The germline V gene encodes CDR1 MNHEY and CDR2 SVGEGT. The CDR3 consists of 14 residues. Trimming at V came to 9 bases and at J to 2 bases, leaving 8 bases not matched to a gene. This clonotype was picked up many times. The clonotype originates from a male donor with ankylosing spondylitis or in good health (not recorded which). The chain couples TRBV6-2 or TRBV6-3 to TRBJ2-3; 7 bases line up with TRBD2. The sample comprised blood, either unsorted or a sorted T cell fraction (not recorded which). CDR3 in DNA: TGTGCCAGTCGACTAGCCGCCCTCACAGATACGCAGTATTTT. Its protein is CASRLAALTDTQYF.